These 29 T cell receptor beta chains were all obtained from the same sample, sequenced in a study of blood T cell repertoires in COVID-19 (dated by TCRdb to 2019 to 2021). The library was prepared using the immunoSEQ multiplex PCR assay. TCRdb stores this immuneACCESS table with in-frame sequences only. Part of the clones is absent; in the studies checked, under half of the shortfall reflects unresolved V genes, and no reason is known for the rest. Counted in this sample were under 95,000 clones; roughly 87% of them appeared once. Together, the top ten hold over 8.5% of the sample. The source material was peripheral blood. These receptors all stem from a man in his fifties with acute or convalescent COVID-19.

The CDR3 DNA sequence: TGTGCCAGCAGCTTAGGGACTAGCGGGAGGGTGGGGAATGAGCAGTTCTTC. Amino acids: CASSLGTSGRVGNEQFF. The rearrangement uses TRBV7-3 and TRBJ2-1; the match to TRBD2 covers 16 bases. The length of the CDR3 is 17 residues. The ends lost 2 bases at V and 7 bases at J; junction bases unmatched: 5. Looked up from germline, CDR1 is SGHTA and CDR2 is FQGTGA.

The chain uses TRBV5-6 and TRBJ2-1; D unclear. Trimming took 4 bases from V and 9 from J, leaving 11 bases between them. Germline V CDR1 and CDR2: SGHDT, YYEEEE. This CDR3 is 12 amino acids long. The CDR3 loop is CASSKAASEQFF. CDR3 DNA sequence: TGTGCCAGCAGCAAGGCAGCTAGTGAGCAGTTCTTC.

This clone was seen a few times. This chain joins TRBV4-2 and TRBJ2-7, with 7 positions matching TRBD1. This CDR3 is built from 16 residues. Germline assignment: CDR1 LGHNA and CDR2 YNFKEQ. V was clipped by 0 bases and J by 3 bases; unmatched bases: 8. The CDR3 coding sequence is TGTGCCAGCAGCCAAGAGATGGGGGACAGCTTCTACGAGCAGTACTTC. Its translation is CASSQEMGDSFYEQYF.

This clone came up a few times. The chain carries TRBV28 and TRBJ2-7; tentative D call: TRBD2 (6 bases). V was trimmed by 8 bases and J by 4 bases, leaving 15 bases between them. The CDR3 has 13 amino acids. Germline CDR1 and CDR2: MDHEN and SYDVKM. CDR3 region: CASSGTPLYEQYF. The CDR3 bases are TGTGCCAGCTCCGGGACTCCTCTATACGAGCAGTACTTC.

This chain uses TRBV10-3 with TRBJ2-1, with 7 bases that match TRBD2. With V trimmed by 3 bases and J by 3 bases, 5 bases remained unmatched. The CDR3 spans 15 residues. Germline V gene data show CDR1 as ENHRY and CDR2 as SYGVKD. CDR3 loop: CAISEAGGSYNEQFF. The CDR3 DNA follows: TGTGCCATCAGTGAAGCGGGCGGGAGCTACAATGAGCAGTTCTTC.

CDR3 DNA: TGTGCCAGCAGCCTAATAGAGGTCCCTGAAAAACTGTTTTTT. This translates into CASSLIEVPEKLFF. The rearrangement uses TRBV14 and TRBJ1-4; no clear D. From germline, CDR1 is SGHDN and CDR2 FVKESK. Trimming stripped 4 bases from V and 7 bases from J, with 13 bases between. CDR3 length: 14 residues. The full variable domain, with the rest looked up from reference TRBV14 and TRBJ1-4, is EAGVTQFPSHSVIEKGQTVTLRCDPISGHDNLYWYRRVMGKEIKFLLHFVKESKQDESGMPNNRFLAERTGGTYSTLKVQPAELEDSGVYFCASSLIEVPEKLFFGSGTQLSVL.

The V and J genes are TRBV7-9 and TRBJ2-5, with D maybe TRBD1 (5 bases). The CDR3 totals 15 residues. The germline V gene encodes CDR1 SEHNR and CDR2 FQNEAQ (reference sequence). V lost 6 bases, J lost 0 bases, and 14 bases lay in between. CDR3 sequence (DNA): TGTGCCAGCAGAAGCACCCGACAGAACCAAGAGACCCAGTACTTC. Translation gives CASRSTRQNQETQYF. The full variable domain, its missing parts supplied by reference TRBV7-9 and TRBJ2-5, is DTGVSQNPRHKITKRGQNVTFRCDPISEHNRLYWYRQTLGQGPEFLTYFQNEAQLEKSRLLSDRFSAERPKGSFSTLEIQRTEQGDSAMYLCASRSTRQNQETQYFGPGTRLLVL.

This chain links TRBV19 with TRBJ1-1, with 7 bases identical to TRBD1. This CDR3 spans 13 amino acids. From germline, CDR1 is LNHDA and CDR2 SQIVND (reference sequence). V was pared by 5 bases and J by 5 bases, with 5 bases of the junction left unmatched. The CDR3 DNA follows: TGTGCCAGTAGTTATGCAGGGGGTACTGAAGCTTTCTTT. Protein product: CASSYAGGTEAFF.

The CDR3, as DNA: TGTGCCAGTAACACACAGGGGGCCGCTGAAGCTTTCTTT. Translation gives CASNTQGAAEAFF. This chain joins TRBV19 and TRBJ1-1; TRBD1 matches 9 bases. V shed 7 bases and J 6 bases; nucleotides not matched to a gene: 6. CDR1 is LNHDA, CDR2 SQIVND, per germline (reference sequence). The CDR3 length is 13 residues. The variable domain in full, completed from reference TRBV19 and TRBJ1-1, reads DGGITQSPKYLFRKEGQNVTLSCEQNLNHDAMYWYRQDPGQGLRLIYYSQIVNDFQKGDIAEGYSVSREKKESFPLTVTSAQKNPTAFYLCASNTQGAAEAFFGQGTRLTVV.

This chain joins TRBV7-2 and TRBJ2-2, with D possibly being TRBD2 (5 bases). The CDR3 has 15 residues. V lost 1 base and J lost 5, with 11 bases in between. Germline values: CDR1 SGHTA, CDR2 FQGNSA. The CDR3 loop is CASSLDGKRTGELFF. The CDR3 DNA sequence: TGTGCCAGCAGCTTAGATGGCAAGCGGACCGGGGAGCTGTTTTTT.

This rearrangement joins TRBV5-5 to TRBJ1-4; D unresolved. V was pared by 3 bases and J by 5 bases, with 11 bases between. CDR3 length equals 14 residues. The germline V gene encodes CDR1 SGHKS and CDR2 YYEKEE (reference sequence). The CDR3 region has the DNA TGTGCCAGCAGCTCTCCGTCTCTCAATGAAAAACTGTTTTTT. It encodes CASSSPSLNEKLFF.

The chain employs TRBV12-3 or TRBV12-4 and TRBJ2-3; 7 nucleotides match TRBD2. The junction had 1 base not matched to a gene; V was cut back by 4 bases and J by 3 bases. The CDR3 sequence is 13 residues long. The CDR3 here is CASSSGGTDTQYF. In nucleotides, the CDR3 is TGTGCCAGCAGTTCCGGGGGGACAGATACGCAGTATTTT.

This clone was recorded only once. The rearrangement links TRBV6-2 or TRBV6-3 to TRBJ2-1, with D maybe TRBD2 (6 bases). From germline, CDR1 is MNHEY and CDR2 SVGEGT. Trimming left V 2 bases short and J 2 bases short, with 19 bases between. This CDR3 contains 18 residues. In nucleotides, the CDR3 is TGTGCCAGCAGTTACGGTCCGACGCGGGAAAACCCCTACAATGAGCAGTTCTTC. This codes for CASSYGPTRENPYNEQFF.

The J gene is TRBJ1-1, the V gene TRBV29-1, with D possibly being TRBD1 (5 bases). The CDR3 loop spans 12 amino acids. Deletions cut 6 bases from V and 3 bases from J, with 11 bases between. Per the germline V gene, CDR1 is SQVTM and CDR2 is ANQGSEA. CDR3 protein: CSVGGGDTEAFF. The DNA for the CDR3 is TGCAGCGTGGGGGGAGGGGACACTGAAGCTTTCTTT.

V gene TRBV6-6 combines with J gene TRBJ2-1; the match to TRBD2 covers 7 bases. This CDR3 region has 14 residues. After removal of 2 bases from V and 10 bases from J, the junction contained 8 bases not matched to a gene. Germline V gene sequence: CDR1 MNHNY, CDR2 SVGAGI (reference sequence). The DNA for the CDR3 is TGTGCCAGCAGTTACCCAGATACTAGCGCCGAGCAGTTCTTC. Residues: CASSYPDTSAEQFF.

V usage is TRBV19 and J usage is TRBJ2-3; 7 bases are shared with TRBD2. Looked up from germline, CDR1 is LNHDA and CDR2 is SQIVND (reference sequence). The CDR3 length is 16 residues. The V gene end was trimmed by 3 bases and the J gene end by 4 bases; junction bases not matched to a gene: 10. In nucleotides, the CDR3 is TGTGCCAGTAGTATCTCTCGCGGGAGTTGGGCAGATACGCAGTATTTT. Amino acid sequence: CASSISRGSWADTQYF.

The chain recombines TRBV4-1 with TRBJ2-1; TRBD2 matches at 7 bases. The ends lost 2 bases at V and 3 bases at J; junction bases unmatched: 4. The CDR3 contains 15 residues. The V gene's germline CDR1 is MGHRA and CDR2 YSYEKL. The chain's CDR3 is CASSQTSGNYNEQFF. The CDR3 DNA reads TGCGCCAGCAGCCAAACAAGCGGGAACTACAATGAGCAGTTCTTC.

The V gene is TRBV2, the J gene TRBJ1-5; D is unresolved. Germline lookup yields CDR1 SNHLY and CDR2 FYNNEI. This CDR3 contains 11 residues. The ends were cut back, 2 bases at V and 12 bases at J, with 8 bases in the middle. CDR3 DNA sequence: TGTGCCAGCAGTGAACAATCCTACCAGCATTTT. This codes for CASSEQSYQHF.

The chain links TRBV7-2 to TRBJ1-6; D is perhaps TRBD1 (5 bases). Germline V lookup: CDR1 SGHTA, CDR2 FQGNSA. V was shortened by 3 bases and J by 0 bases, with 9 bases between the two germline ends. This CDR3 spans 16 amino acids. The CDR3 is CASSFGGSSYNSPLHF. Here the CDR3 DNA reads TGTGCCAGCAGCTTCGGGGGTAGCTCCTATAATTCACCCCTCCACTTT. The entire variable domain, with the rest obtained from reference TRBV7-2 and TRBJ1-6, is as follows: GAGVSQSPSNKVTEKGKDVELRCDPISGHTALYWYRQSLGQGLEFLIYFQGNSAPDKSGLPSDRFSAERTGGSVSTLTIQRTQQEDSAVYLCASSFGGSSYNSPLHFGNGTRLTVT.

The gene calls are TRBV28 and TRBJ1-6; the match to TRBD1 covers 10 bases. In germline, CDR1 is MDHEN, CDR2 SYDVKM. There are 14 residues in the CDR3. J was trimmed by 9 bases and V by 4 bases; bases with no gene match: 3. The CDR3 coding sequence is TGTGCCAGCAGTTACCGGGACAGGGGTTCACCCCTCCACTTT. Encoded protein: CASSYRDRGSPLHF.

This clone was seen more than once but under ten times. This sequence joins TRBV3-1 (or the pseudogene TRBV3-2) and TRBJ1-3; 7 nucleotides match TRBD1. Germline loops: CDR1 LGHDT, CDR2 YNNKEL (reference sequence). Germline trimming cut 5 bases from V and 0 bases from J; bases unmatched to any gene: 7. The length of the CDR3 is 16 residues. The CDR3: CASSWGQLTSGNTIYF. In DNA form, the CDR3 reads TGTGCCAGCAGCTGGGGACAGCTCACCTCTGGAAACACCATATATTTT.

CDR3 coding DNA: TGTGCCAGCAGCTCAACAGGGGGCGCGGGCACTGAAGCTTTCTTT. Protein sequence: CASSSTGGAGTEAFF. This rearrangement joins TRBV7-9 to TRBJ1-1, with TRBD1 identical over 9 bases. The CDR3 runs 15 residues. Germline V gives CDR1 SEHNR, CDR2 FQNEAQ (reference sequence). V was clipped by 4 bases and J by 4 bases; unmatched bases: 7. The full variable domain, with the rest looked up from reference TRBV7-9 and TRBJ1-1, is DTGVSQNPRHKITKRGQNVTFRCDPISEHNRLYWYRQTLGQGPEFLTYFQNEAQLEKSRLLSDRFSAERPKGSFSTLEIQRTEQGDSAMYLCASSSTGGAGTEAFFGQGTRLTVV.

CDR3 amino acids: CSVEPSQETQYF. CDR3 DNA: TGCAGCGTTGAACCATCCCAAGAGACCCAGTACTTC. The rearrangement uses TRBV29-1 and TRBJ2-5, with D unclear. Trimming took 2 bases from V and 1 from J, leaving 5 bases between them. The germline V gene encodes CDR1 SQVTM and CDR2 ANQGSEA. CDR3 length: 12 residues.

The CDR3 bases are TGTGCCAGCAGCTATGGGGGAGGGAGTAGCAATCAGCCCCAGCATTTT. This gives the protein CASSYGGGSSNQPQHF. The rearrangement joins TRBV28 to TRBJ1-5; D possibly corresponds to TRBD1 (5 bases). CDR1 is MDHEN, CDR2 SYDVKM, per germline. Trimming stripped 6 bases from V and 0 bases from J, with 15 bases between. This CDR3 is built from 16 residues.

The chain employs TRBV28 and TRBJ1-1; D not resolved. V lost 6 bases and J lost 11, with 19 bases in between. From germline, CDR1 is MDHEN and CDR2 SYDVKM. The CDR3 length is 13 residues. The CDR3 here is CASSPPGGLVAFF. As DNA, the CDR3 is TGTGCCAGCAGCCCTCCCGGAGGTCTCGTGGCTTTCTTT.

The chain employs TRBV11-3 and TRBJ2-7; no firm D call. Germline CDR1 SGHNT, CDR2 YENEEA. V lost 0 bases to trimming and J lost 1 base, with 7 bases between them. The CDR3 covers 14 residues. The CDR3 loop reads CASSLDAGSYEQYF. The DNA of the CDR3 is TGTGCCAGCAGCTTAGACGCAGGATCCTACGAGCAGTACTTC. The whole variable domain, filled in from reference TRBV11-3 and TRBJ2-7, reads EAGVVQSPRYKIIEKKQPVAFWCNPISGHNTLYWYLQNLGQGPELLIRYENEEAVDDSQLPKDRFSAERLKGVDSTLKIQPAELGDSAVYLCASSLDAGSYEQYFGPGTRLTVT.

The chain recombines TRBV15 with TRBJ2-7; TRBD1 aligns across 7 bases. Trimming took 3 bases from V and 0 from J; bases not matched to a gene: 2. Germline CDR1 LNHNV, CDR2 YYDKDF (reference sequence). This CDR3 spans 14 amino acids. The CDR3 coding sequence is TGTGCCACCAGCAGGGACAGGCACTCCTACGAGCAGTACTTC. Translated: CATSRDRHSYEQYF. The whole variable domain, remainder taken from reference TRBV15 and TRBJ2-7, is DAMVIQNPRYQVTQFGKPVTLSCSQTLNHNVMYWYQQKSSQAPKLLFHYYDKDFNNEADTPDNFQSRRPNTSFCFLDIRSPGLGDTAMYLCATSRDRHSYEQYFGPGTRLTVT.

The J gene is TRBJ2-7, the V gene TRBV14; 9 bases agree with TRBD2. The germline gives CDR1 SGHDN, CDR2 FVKESK. The ends lost 4 bases at V and 3 bases at J; junction bases unmatched: 10. CDR3 length: 16 amino acids. The CDR3 DNA reads TGTGCCAGCAGCCGGGTAAGGCTAGCGGGAATCTACGAGCAGTACTTC. Its translation is CASSRVRLAGIYEQYF.

The CDR3 DNA reads TGTGCCAGCAGCTTAAGGGGTTACTATGGCTACACCTTC. This sequence encodes CASSLRGYYGYTF. This sequence joins TRBV7-2 and TRBJ1-2; weak D call: TRBD1 (5 bases). Trimming cost V 2 bases and J 3 bases, with 7 bases left between them. The CDR3 runs to 13 residues. Per the germline V gene, CDR1 is SGHTA and CDR2 is FQGNSA.